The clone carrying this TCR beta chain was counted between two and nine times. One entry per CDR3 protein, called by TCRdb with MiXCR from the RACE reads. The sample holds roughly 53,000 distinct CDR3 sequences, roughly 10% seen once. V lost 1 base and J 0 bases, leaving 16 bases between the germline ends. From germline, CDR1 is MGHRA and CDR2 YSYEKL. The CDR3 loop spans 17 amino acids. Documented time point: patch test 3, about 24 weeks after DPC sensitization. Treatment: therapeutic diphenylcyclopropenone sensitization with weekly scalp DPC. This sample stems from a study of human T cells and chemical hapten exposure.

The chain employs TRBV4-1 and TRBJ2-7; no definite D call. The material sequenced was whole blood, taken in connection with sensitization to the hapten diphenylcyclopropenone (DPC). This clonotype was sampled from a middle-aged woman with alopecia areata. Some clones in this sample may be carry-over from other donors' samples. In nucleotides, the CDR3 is TGCGCCAGCAGCCAAGGCTACGGACCCATGGACTCCTACGAGCAGTACTTC. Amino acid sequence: CASSQGYGPMDSYEQYF.